This T cell receptor (beta chain) was recovered during a study of T cell repertoires in cytomegalovirus infection. In the study overall: Carrying CMV and the relevant HLA type showed in public TCR beta signatures.

Whole-study findings and limits: The study found HLA-C-restricted CMV-specific TCR beta clonotypes dominating the ex vivo response.

This clonotype showed up just a few times. What it binds is not known. TCRdb ran MiXCR on the reads and lists one entry per CDR3 protein. In the table there are about 570,000 distinct CDR3 sequences, 40% of which are singletons. CDR3 size: 14 residues. J was trimmed by 5 bases and V by 4 bases; bases with no gene match: 6. This TCR was sampled from a human donor in good health (CMV status not recorded). Some clones in this sample may be carry-over from other donors' samples. This specimen consisted of cultured PBMCs, obtained from culture after CMV antigen stimulation. The chain employs TRBV12-3 or TRBV12-4 and TRBJ2-7, with 9 bases matching TRBD2. The CDR3 here is CASSSGTSLNEQYF. The CDR3 bases are TGTGCCAGCAGTTCCGGGACTAGCCTTAACGAGCAGTACTTC.